This T cell receptor beta chain is drawn from a study of T cells after yellow fever vaccination. Overall study context: When fractions had low cell numbers, they were prepared with SMART-Seq v4 Ultra Low Input.

Using its own MiXCR run on the 5' RACE reads, TCRdb lists one record per CDR3 protein. The data contain about 340,000 distinct CDR3 sequences, around 12% of them singletons. Overall study results and limits: Researchers cautioned that FACS-sorted repertoires could harbor abundant clonotypes contaminating from the bulk population.

Trimming cost V 2 bases and J 7 bases; bases outside gene matches: 6. CDR3 length: 14 amino acids. The V gene's germline CDR1 is GTSNPN and CDR2 SVGIG (reference sequence). As to this clonotype: Its antigen is undetermined.

V gene TRBV30 combines with J gene TRBJ1-5; 9 bases align to TRBD1. The sequence came from a man aged 18-30 years who received the YFV17D yellow fever vaccine. The starting material was CD4+ T cells sorted from PBMCs, obtained 15 days after the yellow fever booster vaccination. The CDR3 DNA reads as TGTGCCTGGAGTCGGACAGGGGCTCGGCAGCCCCAGCATTTT. As protein: CAWSRTGARQPQHF.